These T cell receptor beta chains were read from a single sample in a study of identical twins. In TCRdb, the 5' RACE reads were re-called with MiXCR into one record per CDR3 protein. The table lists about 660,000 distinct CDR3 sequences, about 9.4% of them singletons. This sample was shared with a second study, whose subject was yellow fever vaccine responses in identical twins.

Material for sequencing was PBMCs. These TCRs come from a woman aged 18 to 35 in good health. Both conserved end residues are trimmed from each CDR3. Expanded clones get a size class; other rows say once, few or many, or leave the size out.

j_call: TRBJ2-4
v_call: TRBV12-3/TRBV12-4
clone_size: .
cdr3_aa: ASSLLAGGDKNIQY

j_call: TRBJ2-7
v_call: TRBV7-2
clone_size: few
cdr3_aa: ASRRSSRGQKLYEQY

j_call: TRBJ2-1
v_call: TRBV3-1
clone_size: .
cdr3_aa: ASSQDRAGGEF

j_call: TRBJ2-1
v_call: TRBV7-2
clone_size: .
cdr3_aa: ASSFPRGSSGNNEQF

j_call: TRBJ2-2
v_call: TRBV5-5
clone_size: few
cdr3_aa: ASSPADRSTGELF

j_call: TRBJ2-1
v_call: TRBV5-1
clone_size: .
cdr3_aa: ASSLVSGGGEQF

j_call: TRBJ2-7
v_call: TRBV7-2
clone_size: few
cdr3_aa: ASNPVAGGIYEQY

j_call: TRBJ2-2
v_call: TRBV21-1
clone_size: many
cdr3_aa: ASSKDPGELF

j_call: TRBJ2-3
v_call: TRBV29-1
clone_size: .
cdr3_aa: SVVEPQGADTQY

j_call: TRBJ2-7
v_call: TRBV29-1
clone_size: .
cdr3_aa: SVGRELGYEQY

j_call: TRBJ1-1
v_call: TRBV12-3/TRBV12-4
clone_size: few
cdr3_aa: ASRFLVGQGEAF

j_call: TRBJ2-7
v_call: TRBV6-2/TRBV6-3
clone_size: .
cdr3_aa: ASSPPPGWESYEQY

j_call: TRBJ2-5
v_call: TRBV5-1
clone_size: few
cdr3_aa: ASSPRTGSQETQY

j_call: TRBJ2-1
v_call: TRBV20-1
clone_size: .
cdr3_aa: CAPVPGLAGAAYNEQF

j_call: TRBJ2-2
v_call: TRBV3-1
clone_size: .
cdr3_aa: ASSQIGATGELF

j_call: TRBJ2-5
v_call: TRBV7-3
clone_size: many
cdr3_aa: ASSRGVKETQY

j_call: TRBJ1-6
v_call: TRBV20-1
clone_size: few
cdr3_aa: SAREASQYNSPLH

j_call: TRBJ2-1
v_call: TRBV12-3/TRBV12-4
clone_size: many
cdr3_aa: ASSLRRPASVYNEQF

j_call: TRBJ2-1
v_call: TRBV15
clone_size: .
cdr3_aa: ATSRGTGGKNEQF

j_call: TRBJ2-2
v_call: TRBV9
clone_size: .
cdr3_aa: ASSVGAGDYTGELF

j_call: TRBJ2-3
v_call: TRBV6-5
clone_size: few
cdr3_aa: ASSYRTSSTDTQY

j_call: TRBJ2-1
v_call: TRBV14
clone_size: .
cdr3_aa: ASRQTGGRQF

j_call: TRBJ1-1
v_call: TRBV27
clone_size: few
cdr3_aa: ASTGQANTEAF

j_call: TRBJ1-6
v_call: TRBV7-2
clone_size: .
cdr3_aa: ASSLSGGARSPLL

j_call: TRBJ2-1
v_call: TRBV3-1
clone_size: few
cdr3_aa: ASSQDFLPSGGGNEQF

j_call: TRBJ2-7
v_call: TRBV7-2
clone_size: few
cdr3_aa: ASSAGRGAYEQY

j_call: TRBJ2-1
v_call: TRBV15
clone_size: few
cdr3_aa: ATNTWDRSYNEQF

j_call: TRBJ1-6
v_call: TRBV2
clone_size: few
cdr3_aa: ASSEEGSSPLH

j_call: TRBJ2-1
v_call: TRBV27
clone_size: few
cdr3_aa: ASSSGLARRVRDEQF